The rows below give T cell receptor beta chains drawn from one sample of a study of T-cell reconstitution after alpha-beta-depleted transplantation in children. TCRdb re-derived calls from the PCR reads in MiXCR, one entry per CDR3 protein. The sample contains a few hundred thousand distinct CDR3 sequences, about an eighth of which appear only once. The sample was PBMCs, taken from the stem cell graft. The source of these receptors is a human donor who donated a stem cell graft to a child with Fanconi anemia. Both conserved end residues are part of each CDR3. The D gene is left open where the match is weak. Only some rows state a clone size, as once, few, many or a class for expanded clones.

v_gene	abundance	j_gene	d_gene	CDR3aa	CDR3nt
TRBV29-1	many	TRBJ2-1	TRBD1	CSAGTGGEDEQFF	TGCAGCGCCGGGACAGGGGGCGAGGATGAGCAGTTCTTC
TRBV20-1	-	TRBJ2-1	-	CSAKAEVSSYNEQFF	TGCAGTGCAAAAGCTGAGGTGAGCTCCTACAATGAGCAGTTCTTC
TRBV28	-	TRBJ1-5	-	CASSLSGPGSNQPQHF	TGTGCCAGCAGTTTATCAGGACCGGGCTCCAATCAGCCCCAGCATTTT
TRBV6-5	few	TRBJ2-5	-	CASSYSGTQGQETQYF	TGTGCCAGCAGTTACTCCGGGACACAAGGTCAAGAGACCCAGTACTTC
TRBV4-3	few	TRBJ2-1	-	CASSAVGTHNEQFF	TGCGCCAGCAGCGCGGTCGGGACCCACAATGAGCAGTTCTTC
TRBV20-1	few	TRBJ2-4	TRBD1	CSARATGGVGNIQYF	TGCAGTGCTAGAGCTACAGGGGGCGTAGGAAACATTCAGTACTTC
TRBV5-1	-	TRBJ2-1	TRBD2	CASSPASGGSYNEQFF	TGCGCCAGCAGCCCAGCTAGCGGGGGCTCCTACAATGAGCAGTTCTTC
TRBV29-1	many	TRBJ2-5	-	CSVDRGTIEGTQYF	TGCAGCGTTGATAGGGGGACAATTGAAGGGACCCAGTACTTC
TRBV5-1	-	TRBJ2-5	-	CASSLGGALETQYF	TGCGCCAGCAGCTTGGGGGGCGCGTTGGAGACCCAGTACTTC
TRBV5-1	many	TRBJ2-2	-	CASNREMTGELFF	TGCGCCAGCAACCGGGAGATGACCGGGGAGCTGTTTTTT
TRBV7-2	few	TRBJ1-2	-	CASSRESDYNYGYTF	TGTGCCAGCAGCCGCGAGTCGGATTATAACTATGGCTACACCTTC
TRBV30	few	TRBJ2-5	-	CAWSAVRETQYF	TGTGCCTGGAGTGCGGTCCGGGAGACCCAGTACTTC
TRBV15	-	TRBJ2-5	TRBD1	CASSPGQRIQETQYF	TGTGCCTCCAGCCCGGGACAGCGGATCCAAGAGACCCAGTACTTC
TRBV12-3/TRBV12-4	few	TRBJ2-7	-	CASSSPGQPYEQYF	TGTGCCAGCAGCAGCCCCGGACAGCCCTACGAGCAGTACTTC
TRBV4-3	-	TRBJ1-2	TRBD1	CASSQDGQGVKGYTF	TGCGCCAGCAGCCAAGACGGACAGGGGGTAAAGGGCTACACCTTC
TRBV12-3/TRBV12-4	-	TRBJ2-3	-	CASRVAGPTQYF	TGTGCCAGCAGGGTCGCCGGGCCCACGCAGTATTTT
TRBV5-1	few	TRBJ2-2	-	CASKYLGGTGELFF	TGCGCCAGCAAGTACCTAGGGGGAACCGGGGAGCTGTTTTTT
TRBV6-5	-	TRBJ1-1	-	CASSWGNGGGGTEAFF	TGTGCCAGCAGTTGGGGGAACGGAGGTGGGGGCACTGAAGCTTTCTTT
TRBV27	many	TRBJ2-2	-	CASSAHRGGTGELFF	TGTGCCAGCAGTGCTCACAGGGGAGGCACCGGGGAGCTGTTTTTT
TRBV7-9	many	TRBJ2-3	-	CAAGLGGSSDTQYF	TGTGCGGCAGGGTTGGGAGGCTCTTCAGATACGCAGTATTTT
TRBV10-3	many	TRBJ1-5	-	CAITRDINQPQHF	TGTGCCATCACCCGGGACATAAATCAGCCCCAGCATTTT